A selection of T cell receptor beta chains follows, all from one sample in a study of Ad26.COV2.S vaccination and SARS-CoV-2 variants. Data came from immunoSEQ multiplex PCR; TCRdb stores just in-frame clones and leaves some out. In the table there are about 350,000 clones, roughly 91% of which are singletons. This material consisted of peripheral blood, taken in a trial of Ad26.COV2.S vaccine versus placebo. The origin of the receptors is a person aged 18-65 years who received the Ad26.COV2.S COVID-19 vaccine or a placebo. Both conserved end residues are part of each CDR3. A D gene is named only where the DNA matches it firmly. Size is stated for part of the rows, as once, few or many counts, or as a class when the clone is expanded.

CDR3aa | CDR3nt | j_gene | abundance | v_gene | d_gene
CASSLGDLSSYNSPLHF | TGTGCCAGCAGCTTAGGAGATTTGAGCTCCTATAATTCACCCCTCCACTTT | TRBJ1-6 | NA | TRBV7-9 | NA
CASSLSSGGHNEQFF | TGTGCCAGCAGCTTATCTAGCGGGGGGCACAATGAGCAGTTCTTC | TRBJ2-1 | once | TRBV7-2 | TRBD2
CASEGAANQPQHF | TGTGCCAGCGAGGGGGCCGCGAATCAGCCCCAGCATTTT | TRBJ1-5 | NA | TRBV28 | TRBD1
CASSGTANTEAFF | TGTGCCAGCAGTGGGACAGCGAACACTGAAGCTTTCTTT | TRBJ1-1 | NA | TRBV2 | NA
CASSSSIENTIYF | TGTGCCAGCAGCTCATCCATTGAAAACACCATATATTTT | TRBJ1-3 | NA | TRBV28 | NA
CATSDKVEDTQYF | TGTGCCACCAGTGATAAAGTGGAAGATACGCAGTATTTT | TRBJ2-3 | NA | TRBV24-1 | NA
CASSAARQGEGVLTTRRAFF | TGTGCCAGTAGTGCCGCCCGACAGGGCGAAGGTGTCCTAACCACTCGGCGAGCTTTCTTT | TRBJ1-1 | NA | TRBV19 | TRBD1
CASRPQTGAGQPQHF | TGTGCCAGCAGACCTCAGACAGGGGCAGGTCAGCCCCAGCATTTT | TRBJ1-5 | NA | TRBV28 | TRBD1
CATRPTYSEAYEKLFF | TGTGCCACCAGGCCTACCTACAGTGAGGCTTATGAAAAACTGTTTTTT | TRBJ1-4 | NA | TRBV28 | NA
CATGEQGANTGELFF | TGCGCCACCGGTGAACAGGGGGCGAACACCGGGGAGCTGTTTTTT | TRBJ2-2 | once | TRBV5-1 | TRBD1
CASSPSAGEAGELFF | TGTGCCAGCTCACCATCAGCGGGAGAGGCCGGGGAGCTGTTTTTT | TRBJ2-2 | NA | TRBV18 | TRBD2
CASSEVGYYEQYF | TGTGCCAGCAGTGAAGTCGGGTACTACGAGCAGTACTTC | TRBJ2-7 | NA | TRBV6-1 | NA
CASSQDSMWGTEISPLHF | TGTGCCAGCAGCCAAGATAGTATGTGGGGGACGGAGATATCACCCCTCCACTTT | TRBJ1-6 | NA | TRBV4-2 | NA
CASRPGQGYYEQYF | TGTGCCAGCAGGCCGGGACAGGGGTACTACGAGCAGTACTTC | TRBJ2-7 | NA | TRBV11-2 | TRBD1
CASSGRQGVFMNTEAFF | TGTGCCAGCAGTGGTAGACAGGGTGTTTTCATGAACACTGAAGCTTTCTTT | TRBJ1-1 | NA | TRBV2 | TRBD1
CASSPGLALHF | TGTGCCAGCAGTCCGGGACTAGCGTTACACTTC | TRBJ2-5 | NA | TRBV6-5 | TRBD2
CASSSTGAGTEAFF | TGTGCCAGCAGCTCGACAGGGGCGGGGACTGAAGCTTTCTTT | TRBJ1-1 | NA | TRBV5-6 | TRBD1
CASSYSGPIMQYF | TGTGCCAGCAGTTACTCCGGGCCCATAATGCAGTACTTC | TRBJ2-7 | NA | TRBV6-2/TRBV6-3 | NA
CATQNPQGLNTEAFF | TGTGCCACACAAAATCCACAGGGGCTGAACACTGAAGCTTTCTTT | TRBJ1-1 | once | TRBV6-5 | TRBD1
CASSAYRGRNTEAFF | TGTGCCAGCAGCGCCTACAGGGGGCGGAACACTGAAGCTTTCTTT | TRBJ1-1 | NA | TRBV5-4 | TRBD1
CASSLGGAGLTETQYF | TGTGCCAGCAGTTTAGGAGGAGCGGGGCTAACAGAGACCCAGTACTTC | TRBJ2-5 | NA | TRBV28 | TRBD2
CASSLTVLPRTGANTGELFF | TGTGCCAGCAGCCTTACGGTTCTTCCACGGACAGGGGCGAACACCGGGGAGCTGTTTTTT | TRBJ2-2 | NA | TRBV11-3 | TRBD1
CASSLVGTQETQYF | TGTGCCAGCAGCTTAGTTGGGACCCAAGAGACCCAGTACTTC | TRBJ2-5 | NA | TRBV11-2 | NA
CASSEYNRGPNTGELFF | TGTGCCAGCAGTGAATATAATAGGGGTCCGAACACCGGGGAGCTGTTTTTT | TRBJ2-2 | NA | TRBV25-1 | NA
CASRYDRSSGANVLTF | TGTGCCAGCAGATACGACAGGAGCTCTGGGGCCAACGTCCTGACTTTC | TRBJ2-6 | NA | TRBV7-8 | NA
CASSKANLAVTYEQYF | TGTGCCAGCAGCAAAGCCAATTTGGCCGTGACCTACGAGCAGTACTTC | TRBJ2-7 | NA | TRBV21-1 | NA
CAISESRPGQGRDTQYF | TGTGCCATCAGTGAGTCTCGTCCGGGACAGGGTCGAGATACGCAGTATTTT | TRBJ2-3 | NA | TRBV10-3 | TRBD1
CASSPPRGGYSYEQYF | TGTGCCAGCAGCCCCCCCAGGGGGGGCTACTCCTACGAGCAGTACTTC | TRBJ2-7 | NA | TRBV7-3 | NA
CASSFSGPQSTEAFF | TGCGCCAGCAGCTTCTCAGGGCCTCAGAGCACTGAAGCTTTCTTT | TRBJ1-1 | NA | TRBV5-1 | NA
CACPRRDRGLGEQFF | TGTGCCTGTCCTCGCCGGGACAGGGGGCTTGGTGAGCAGTTCTTC | TRBJ2-1 | NA | TRBV30 | TRBD1
CASSMDSAGNTIYF | TGCGCCAGCAGCATGGACAGTGCTGGAAACACCATATATTTT | TRBJ1-3 | NA | TRBV4-1 | NA
CASRPGQGLEAKNIQYF | TGTGCCAGCAGGCCGGGACAGGGATTAGAAGCCAAAAACATTCAGTACTTC | TRBJ2-4 | NA | TRBV2 | TRBD1
CASSPRQNTDTQYF | TGCGCCAGCAGCCCAAGACAGAACACAGATACGCAGTATTTT | TRBJ2-3 | NA | TRBV4-3 | NA
CASSQDAYTAKNIQYF | TGCGCCAGCAGCCAAGATGCTTACACAGCCAAAAACATTCAGTACTTC | TRBJ2-4 | NA | TRBV4-3 | NA
CASSLGRMTYNEQFF | TGTGCCAGCAGCTTAGGACGGATGACCTACAATGAGCAGTTCTTC | TRBJ2-1 | NA | TRBV7-8 | NA
CASRTGTDLEQYF | TGTGCCAGCAGGACCGGGACTGATTTGGAGCAGTACTTC | TRBJ2-7 | NA | TRBV2 | NA
CASRARLNTEAFF | TGTGCCAGCAGAGCCAGGCTCAACACTGAAGCTTTCTTT | TRBJ1-1 | NA | TRBV2 | NA
CASSQVRNEQFF | TGTGCCAGCAGCCAAGTGCGGAATGAGCAGTTCTTC | TRBJ2-1 | NA | TRBV3-1/TRBV3-2 | NA
CASSSQFSTGELFF | TGTGCCAGCAGTTCCCAATTCTCCACCGGGGAGCTGTTTTTT | TRBJ2-2 | NA | TRBV6-5 | NA
CASSYAGTANEKLFF | TGTGCCAGCAGTTACGCCGGGACAGCGAATGAAAAACTGTTTTTT | TRBJ1-4 | NA | TRBV6-2/TRBV6-3 | TRBD1
CASSLQGLNTEAFF | TGTGCCAGCAGCCTACAGGGCCTGAACACTGAAGCTTTCTTT | TRBJ1-1 | NA | TRBV7-9 | NA
CASSLDAGSNSPLHF | TGCGCCAGCAGCTTGGATGCAGGGTCCAATTCACCCCTCCACTTT | TRBJ1-6 | NA | TRBV5-1 | NA
CASSPLANSPLHF | TGTGCCAGCAGTCCTTTGGCTAATTCACCCCTCCACTTT | TRBJ1-6 | NA | TRBV6-5 | NA
CASSFRRASLRSSYEQYF | TGTGCCAGCAGCTTTCGGAGAGCCAGTTTACGGAGCTCCTACGAGCAGTACTTC | TRBJ2-7 | NA | TRBV7-2 | NA
CASSPTAGAGIREQYF | TGTGCCAGCAGCCCCACCGCCGGGGCAGGGATTAGGGAGCAGTACTTC | TRBJ2-7 | NA | TRBV28 | NA
CASSYSSNRVAQPQHF | TGTGCCAGCAGTTACTCGAGTAACAGGGTGGCTCAGCCCCAGCATTTT | TRBJ1-5 | NA | TRBV6-5 | NA
CASSLAFNYGYTF | TGTGCCAGCAGCTTAGCGTTTAACTATGGCTACACCTTC | TRBJ1-2 | once | TRBV11-2 | NA
CAISQGQGEGTEAFF | TGTGCCATCAGTCAAGGGCAGGGGGAGGGCACTGAAGCTTTCTTT | TRBJ1-1 | NA | TRBV10-3 | TRBD1
CASSPRDFRATNEKLFF | TGTGCCAGCAGCCCACGTGACTTCAGGGCAACTAATGAAAAACTGTTTTTT | TRBJ1-4 | NA | TRBV3-1/TRBV3-2 | NA
CASSLFGNSPLHF | TGTGCCAGCAGTTTGTTCGGGAATTCACCCCTCCACTTT | TRBJ1-6 | NA | TRBV12-3/TRBV12-4 | NA
CASSPLGGDGYTF | TGTGCTAGCAGCCCGTTAGGAGGGGATGGCTACACCTTC | TRBJ1-2 | NA | TRBV7-7 | NA
CASSLNTRVGGGYTF | TGTGCCAGCTCACTCAACACCAGGGTCGGGGGTGGCTACACCTTC | TRBJ1-2 | NA | TRBV18 | NA
CASSGNRNTEAFF | TGTGCCAGCTCGGGGAACAGGAACACTGAAGCTTTCTTT | TRBJ1-1 | NA | TRBV28 | NA
CASSPPLTGGRTDTQYF | TGTGCCAGCTCACCACCTCTAACAGGGGGCAGAACAGATACGCAGTATTTT | TRBJ2-3 | NA | TRBV18 | TRBD1
CASSWGRGWIGELFF | TGTGCCAGCAGCTGGGGCAGGGGTTGGATCGGGGAGCTGTTTTTT | TRBJ2-2 | NA | TRBV5-5 | NA
CASSRDRANTGELFF | TGTGCCAGCAGCCGCGACAGGGCAAACACCGGGGAGCTGTTTTTT | TRBJ2-2 | NA | TRBV7-9 | TRBD1
CASSWGGGNQPQHF | TGTGCCAGCAGCTGGGGAGGAGGGAATCAGCCCCAGCATTTT | TRBJ1-5 | NA | TRBV7-9 | NA
CASSPGTGSYNEQFF | TGTGCCAGCAGTCCAGGGACAGGCTCCTACAATGAGCAGTTCTTC | TRBJ2-1 | NA | TRBV27 | TRBD1
CASSRQGALFCQPQHF | TGTGCCAGCAGCAGACAGGGGGCGTTATTTTGCCAGCCCCAGCATTTT | TRBJ1-5 | NA | TRBV21-1 | NA
CASSLATSGTLLYNEQFF | TGTGCCAGCAGCTTAGCGACCAGCGGGACCTTACTTTACAATGAGCAGTTCTTC | TRBJ2-1 | NA | TRBV7-9 | TRBD2